The T cell receptor (beta chain) described here comes from a study of blood T cells in healthy people across ages. Trimming took 3 bases from V and 10 from J, leaving 15 bases between them. The CDR3 consists of 13 residues. Study findings and constraints: The recorded TCR beta diversity per million T cells decreased in a roughly linear manner with age.

For the second PCR, which ran for roughly 6 to 12 cycles, a sample-barcoded 5' primer and a J-beta primer mix were used. Via MiXCR, TCRdb re-called the 5' RACE reads, giving one row per CDR3 protein. The table records over a million distinct CDR3 sequences, under 30% of them present only once. A note on this clonotype: What it binds is not known.

These data also featured in a second study, about T cells of mothers and their children. That work contributes: Three mothers and their six children, all healthy Caucasians, donated. According to the study, all extracted RNA entered cDNA synthesis at 1.5 ug per 15 ul. Biologically related mothers and children overlapped slightly more than unrelated pairs, a non-significant difference.

The rearrangement joins TRBV12-3 or TRBV12-4 to TRBJ1-1; D gene uncertain. This clonotype was sampled from a girl aged 2 to 10 in good health. Sequencing input: blood. The DNA for the CDR3 is TGTGCCAGCAGTTTGGGGATATCTAATGCAGCTTTCTTT. This gives the protein CASSLGISNAAFF.